In this sample, the clone carrying this TCR beta chain turned up many times. The antigen is not known. From germline, CDR1 is LGHDT and CDR2 YNNKEL (reference sequence). The CDR3 has 14 residues. V dropped 1 base and J dropped 6; count of bases not matched to a gene: 3. The sample belongs to a study of CD8 T cells in ankylosing spondylitis. Study-wide points: Matched ankylosing spondylitis synovial fluid reportedly showed significant enrichment of disease-linked clones. A TCR beta motif of roughly 8 highly homologous variants appeared characteristic of ankylosing spondylitis blood.

Quantitative molecular-barcoded 5'-RACE generated the TCR beta libraries. Each CDR3 protein gets one entry after TCRdb re-called the 5' RACE reads with MiXCR. The data contain approximately 540,000 distinct CDR3 sequences, roughly 13% of them singletons. The chain joins TRBV3-1 to TRBJ1-2; 9 nucleotides agree with TRBD1. This TCR derives from a male donor with ankylosing spondylitis. Sequenced: blood, either unsorted or a sorted T cell fraction (not recorded which). CDR3 sequence: CASSQGDREHGYTF. The CDR3 DNA follows: TGTGCCAGCAGCCAAGGGGACAGGGAACATGGCTACACCTTC.